This record looks at one TCR beta chain sequence and its context. The CDR3 is made up of 15 amino acids. The junction had 8 bases not matched to a gene; V was cut back by 3 bases and J by 4 bases. Germline loops: CDR1 MNHEY, CDR2 SMNVEV (reference sequence). Produced via immunoSEQ multiplex PCR; TCRdb's table is partial and in-frame only. In the table there are under 70,000 clones, about 90% of which are singletons. The data belong to a study of T cell changes during pregnancy in multiple sclerosis. This TCR derives from a female donor in good health, enrolled as a control in a pregnancy study. The source material was peripheral blood, sampled in the third trimester of pregnancy. The rearrangement links TRBV27 to TRBJ2-7; TRBD1 matches 8 bases. As DNA, the CDR3 is TGTGCCAGCAGTTTCCAGGGGGCGGGGAGGTACGAGCAGTACTTC. Translated: CASSFQGAGRYEQYF.